The 9 T cell receptor beta chains given below trace back to one sample, sequenced in a study of blood T cell repertoires in COVID-19 (dated by TCRdb to the early 2020s). The method was the immunoSEQ multiplex PCR assay. TCRdb carries this immuneACCESS record with in-frame sequences only. Its versions omit some clonotypes, under half of them owing to an unresolved V gene in the studies checked, with the rest unexplained. Across this sample there are some 250,000 clones, with about 80% seen only once. Together, the top ten hold approximately 16% of the sample. The sample consisted of PBMCs or T cells enriched from blood (not recorded which). These receptors all come from a man aged 40-49 years who had recovered from COVID-19.

The J gene is TRBJ2-3, the V gene TRBV7-3, with TRBD2 matching 13 bases. The CDR3 loop spans 18 amino acids. V gave up 4 bases and J gave up 2 bases; unmatched junction bases: 9. The V gene's germline CDR1 is SGHTA and CDR2 FQGTGA. The CDR3 nucleotides read TGTGCCAGCAGCTCCCGGACTAGCGGGGGACCCCACACAGATACGCAGTATTTT. Amino acid sequence: CASSSRTSGGPHTDTQYF.

The chain couples TRBV5-1 to TRBJ2-3, with 8 bases lining up with TRBD1. The germline CDR1 and CDR2 sequences are SGHRS and YFSETQ. The CDR3 runs to 16 residues. With 4 bases clipped from V and 0 bases from J, the junction kept 7 bases outside the gene matches. CDR3 bases: TGCGCCAGCAGCCTCCGGGACAGGAGTAGCACAGATACGCAGTATTTT. Its translation: CASSLRDRSSTDTQYF.

The chain combines TRBV4-3 with TRBJ1-5; D is uncertain. Germline lookup yields CDR1 LGHNA and CDR2 YSLEER. The CDR3 contains 12 residues. V lost 3 bases to trimming and J lost 8 bases, with 8 bases between them. CDR3 loop: CASSQGREPQHF. CDR3 in DNA: TGCGCCAGCAGCCAGGGGAGGGAGCCCCAGCATTTT.

The rearrangement links TRBV30 to TRBJ1-3; 12 bases align to TRBD1. V shed 5 bases and J 4 bases; nucleotides not matched to a gene: 9. The CDR3 consists of 16 residues. CDR1 and CDR2 from the germline V gene are GTSNPN and SVGIG (reference sequence). CDR3 sequence (DNA): TGTGCCTGGGGAGAAAGGGACAGGGGGCGAGGAAACACCATATATTTT. Translated, it gives CAWGERDRGRGNTIYF.

The chain recombines TRBV19 with TRBJ2-2; 7 nucleotides match TRBD1. The CDR3 is made up of 16 amino acids. J lost 0 bases, V lost 3 bases, and 4 bases had no gene match. Germline CDR1 reads LNHDA; CDR2 reads SQIVND (reference sequence). The CDR3 loop is CASSMTGLANTGELFF. As DNA, the CDR3 is TGTGCCAGTAGTATGACAGGGCTCGCGAACACCGGGGAGCTGTTTTTT.

With respect to this clone: This sample also contains other DNA sequences that code for the same CDR3. The chain links TRBV28 to TRBJ2-7; the D is unclear. Germline CDR1 reads MDHEN; CDR2 reads SYDVKM. The CDR3 has 10 amino acids. The V and J ends lost 6 bases and 3 bases respectively, with 3 bases between them. The CDR3 DNA reads TGTGCCAGCAGCCGCTACGAGCAGTACTTC. This sequence encodes CASSRYEQYF. Full variable domain (outside the CDR3, taken from reference TRBV28 and TRBJ2-7): DVKVTQSSRYLVKRTGEKVFLECVQDMDHENMFWYRQDPGLGLRLIYFSYDVKMKEKGDIPEGYSVSREKKERFSLILESASTNQTSMYLCASSRYEQYFGPGTRLTVT.

The chain uses TRBV5-6 and TRBJ1-2; unclear D gene. This CDR3 has 14 amino acids. Germline CDR1 is SGHDT and CDR2 is YYEEEE. Trimming stripped 0 bases from V and 1 base from J, with 7 bases between. In DNA, the CDR3 is TGTGCCAGCAGCTTGGGGCAGTTTAACTATGGCTACACCTTC. It encodes CASSLGQFNYGYTF. The whole variable domain, filled in from reference TRBV5-6 and TRBJ1-2, reads DAGVTQSPTHLIKTRGQQVTLRCSPKSGHDTVSWYQQALGQGPQFIFQYYEEEERQRGNFPDRFSGHQFPNYSSELNVNALLLGDSALYLCASSLGQFNYGYTFGSGTRLTVV.

The chain combines TRBV28 with TRBJ1-2; TRBD1 matches 10 bases. V shed 6 bases and J 6 bases; nucleotides not matched to a gene: 13. The CDR3 runs to 16 residues. Germline-derived CDR1 and CDR2 are MDHEN and SYDVKM. The CDR3 nucleotides read TGTGCCAGCAGACTCAGCACCGGGACAGGGGCACATGGCTACACCTTC. Its protein product is CASRLSTGTGAHGYTF.

About this clone: The germline gene is not matched at one end of the junction; a read error may be the cause. The CDR3 DNA is TGTGCCAGCAGTGAACGGGGGGTCTCTCTCTTC. It is translated as CASSERGVSLF. The rearrangement uses TRBV2 and TRBJ1-2; D is perhaps TRBD1 (5 bases). The CDR3 loop spans 11 amino acids. Germline V gene sequence: CDR1 SNHLY, CDR2 FYNNEI.